These 9 T cell receptor beta chains share one sample of origin, sequenced in a study of T cells in localized non-small cell lung cancer. Sequenced by immunoSEQ multiplex PCR; TCRdb stores in-frame clones only, minus some. The sample includes about 1,500 clones, about 24% seen only once; the top ten take 9.5% to 13%. The material was lung tumor tissue, obtained before any cancer treatment. These receptors originate from a male donor older than 55 with stage I lung adenocarcinoma.

This chain links TRBV6-7 with TRBJ2-1; either TRBD1 or TRBD2 may supply D (5 bases each). TRBV6-7 is placed among ORFs of uncertain function. The CDR3 loop spans 16 amino acids. V was trimmed by 2 bases and J by 9 bases, leaving 20 bases between them. The CDR3 DNA reads as TGTGCCAGCAGTTACAGTCGGGACGTAGGGGCACCTGAGCAGTTCTTC. Translating it yields CASSYSRDVGAPEQFF.

This chain connects TRBV14 to TRBJ2-4, with 7 bases fitting TRBD2. With V trimmed by 0 bases and J by 2 bases, 1 base remained unmatched. The V gene's germline CDR1 is SGHDN and CDR2 FVKESK. The CDR3 runs 15 residues. The CDR3 region is CASSQDGGTKNIQYF. The CDR3, as DNA: TGTGCCAGCAGCCAAGACGGGGGGACCAAAAACATTCAGTACTTC.

The CDR3, as DNA: TGTGCCAGCAGTCCGACAGGTCCCACAGATACGCAGTATTTT. It codes for CASSPTGPTDTQYF. V gene TRBV2 combines with J gene TRBJ2-3; D possibly corresponds to TRBD1 (6 bases). CDR1 SNHLY and CDR2 FYNNEI come from the germline V gene. The germline V and J ends were trimmed by 5 bases and 2 bases, with 11 bases remaining between them. The CDR3 is made up of 14 amino acids.

This clone showed up just a few times. The chain employs TRBV11-3 and TRBJ2-1; 8 bases map to TRBD2. Trimming removed 1 base from V and 4 bases from J; junction bases left unmatched: 3. Germline CDR1 is SGHNT and CDR2 is YENEEA. There are 15 residues in the CDR3. The CDR3: CASSLVGGGYNEQFF. DNA of the CDR3: TGTGCCAGCAGCTTAGTTGGCGGGGGGTACAATGAGCAGTTCTTC. Based on the CDR3 plus reference TRBV11-3 and TRBJ2-1, the full variable domain is EAGVVQSPRYKIIEKKQPVAFWCNPISGHNTLYWYLQNLGQGPELLIRYENEEAVDDSQLPKDRFSAERLKGVDSTLKIQPAELGDSAVYLCASSLVGGGYNEQFFGPGTRLTVL.

This clone qualifies as hyperexpanded. The genes are TRBV30 and TRBJ1-1; D unresolved. Trimming took 3 bases from V and 8 from J, leaving 16 bases between them. The CDR3 is made up of 13 amino acids. Germline assignment: CDR1 GTSNPN and CDR2 SVGIG (reference sequence). In DNA, the CDR3 is TGTGCCTGGAGCAGACCCCCGAGCCACGAAGCTTTCTTT. Translated, it gives CAWSRPPSHEAFF.

This clone was detected only a few times. The chain is built from TRBV11-3 and TRBJ1-3; the D gene is possibly TRBD1 (5 bases). Trimming stripped 5 bases from V and 0 bases from J, with 14 bases between. CDR3 length: 16 amino acids. From germline, CDR1 is SGHNT and CDR2 YENEEA. The CDR3 coding sequence is TGTGCCAGCAGCCCCCAAGCGGGGGGCTCTGGAAACACCATATATTTT. Encoded protein: CASSPQAGGSGNTIYF.

The V call is TRBV30, the J call TRBJ1-5, with a possible D match to TRBD1 (6 bases). Germline loops: CDR1 GTSNPN, CDR2 SVGIG (reference sequence). The CDR3 has 16 residues. With 2 bases removed from V and 2 bases from J, the gap between germline ends came to 16 bases. The CDR3, as DNA: TGTGCCTGGAGTATACAGGGTTGGGGTGGCAATCAGCCCCAGCATTTT. This translates into CAWSIQGWGGNQPQHF.

V and J are TRBV7-6 and TRBJ2-3; 10 positions agree with TRBD2. CDR3 size: 16 residues. Trimming at V came to 4 bases and at J to 2 bases, leaving 6 bases not matched to a gene. Germline values: CDR1 SGHVS, CDR2 FNYEAQ. CDR3 bases: TGTGCCAGCAGCTCCCTAGCGGGGGAGTTCACAGATACGCAGTATTTT. Translation: CASSSLAGEFTDTQYF.

In its sample, this clone was seen a few times. This chain joins TRBV14 and TRBJ2-1; TRBD2 matches at 7 bases. This CDR3 is built from 18 residues. Trimming removed 0 bases from V and 0 bases from J; junction bases left unmatched: 8. Germline CDR1 reads SGHDN; CDR2 reads FVKESK. CDR3: CASSQDVGGGPSYNEQFF. The CDR3 DNA reads TGTGCCAGCAGCCAAGATGTCGGCGGGGGACCCTCCTACAATGAGCAGTTCTTC.